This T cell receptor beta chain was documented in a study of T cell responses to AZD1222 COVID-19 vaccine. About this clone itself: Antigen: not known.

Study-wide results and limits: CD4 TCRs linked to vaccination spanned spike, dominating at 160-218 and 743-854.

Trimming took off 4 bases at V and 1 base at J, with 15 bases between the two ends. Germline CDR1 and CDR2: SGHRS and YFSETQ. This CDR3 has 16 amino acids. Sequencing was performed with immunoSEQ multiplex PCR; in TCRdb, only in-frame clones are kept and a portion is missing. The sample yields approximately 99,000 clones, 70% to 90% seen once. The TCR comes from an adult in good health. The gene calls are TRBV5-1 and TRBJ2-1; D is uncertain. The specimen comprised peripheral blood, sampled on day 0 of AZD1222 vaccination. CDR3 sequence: CASSAEPGLSYNEQFF. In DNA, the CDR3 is TGCGCCAGCAGCGCCGAACCCGGGTTATCCTACAATGAGCAGTTCTTC.